These T cell receptor beta chains were read from a single sample in a study of T cell repertoires in cytomegalovirus infection. In TCRdb, the reads were re-called with MiXCR into one record per CDR3 protein. The table includes some 450,000 distinct CDR3 sequences, around 32% detected once. Sequencing was done on a sample of PBMCs. Receptors originate from a human donor in good health (CMV status not recorded). Some clones in this sample may be carry-over from other donors' samples. Both conserved end residues are part of each CDR3. D genes are given only for firm matches. Size values are once, few and many counts, or a class for expanded clones, and some rows have none.

>.|.|TRBJ1-3|TRBV4-1
TGCGCCAGCAGCCAAGATGCGAACAGCCTGGACACCATATATTTT
CASSQDANSLDTIYF
>.|.|TRBJ1-2|TRBV12-3/TRBV12-4
TGTGCCAGCAGTTTCCAGGGTGGAGGGGGATGGGATGGCTACACCTTC
CASSFQGGGGWDGYTF
>many|.|TRBJ1-1|TRBV7-2
TGTGCCAGCAGCTTAGCCCCGGGTAGCAGAGAAGCTTTCTTT
CASSLAPGSREAFF
>.|TRBD1|TRBJ1-4|TRBV29-1
TGCAGCGTCGTTCCCTTGGGACAGGGAGATGAAAAACTGTTTTTT
CSVVPLGQGDEKLFF
>few|TRBD1|TRBJ1-1|TRBV4-3
TGCGCCAGCAGCCAAGCTTTAGGACAGGGGGCGACTGAAGCTTTCTTT
CASSQALGQGATEAFF
>.|.|TRBJ1-5|TRBV19
TGTGCCAGTAGTATAGAAGGGGATCAGCCCCAGCATTTT
CASSIEGDQPQHF
>.|TRBD1|TRBJ2-7|TRBV27
TGTGCCAGCAGTTCATTCTCGGGACAGGGGTGGTACGAGCAGTACTTC
CASSSFSGQGWYEQYF
>.|.|TRBJ1-2|TRBV20-1
TGCAGTGCCTTTGGGTTCTCTGGCTACACCTTC
CSAFGFSGYTF
>.|.|TRBJ1-1|TRBV11-2
TGTGCCAGCAGCACTAATGGAGCGAACACTGAAGCTTTCTTT
CASSTNGANTEAFF
>.|.|TRBJ2-2|TRBV20-1
TGCAGTGCTACCCGGACCTCCAACACCGGGGAGCTGTTTTTT
CSATRTSNTGELFF
>.|TRBD1|TRBJ2-1|TRBV12-3/TRBV12-4
TGTGCCAGCAGTGGGGGACAGGGTCACGTGGATGAGCAGTTCTTC
CASSGGQGHVDEQFF
>many|.|TRBJ2-1|TRBV7-8
TGTGCCAGCAGCTTGGGGATTGAGCAGTTCTTC
CASSLGIEQFF
>.|.|TRBJ1-6|TRBV25-1
TGTGCCAGCAGTGGTGGTAATAATTCACCCCTCCACTTT
CASSGGNNSPLHF
>few|TRBD1|TRBJ1-6|TRBV12-3/TRBV12-4
TGTGCCAGCAGCAGAACGGGACAGGGGGCTGGAACCCTCCACTTT
CASSRTGQGAGTLHF
>many|.|TRBJ2-5|TRBV7-9
TGTGCCAGCAGCTTAGGGACGCTTAAAGAGACCCAGTACTTC
CASSLGTLKETQYF
>.|.|TRBJ1-1|TRBV9
TGTGCCAGCAGCCCAAGCGGGGGAAACACTGAAGCTTTCTTT
CASSPSGGNTEAFF
>.|TRBD1|TRBJ2-2|TRBV7-6
TGTGCCAGCAGCGCTACAGGGGCCGGGGAGCTGTTTTTT
CASSATGAGELFF
>.|.|TRBJ2-1|TRBV6-1
TGTGCCAGCAGTGGGACGCCAACCCAGCAGTTCTTC
CASSGTPTQQFF
>.|.|TRBJ1-2|TRBV27
TGTGCCAGCAGTACCTCACAGGGACATGGCTACACCTTC
CASSTSQGHGYTF
>many|TRBD1|TRBJ2-7|TRBV6-2/TRBV6-3
TGTGCCAGCAGTTTCCCGACAGGGGGGCCCTCCTACGAGCAGTACTTC
CASSFPTGGPSYEQYF
>.|TRBD1|TRBJ2-3|TRBV2
TGTGCCAGCAGGTCCGGGACAGTTAGCACAGATACGCAGTATTTT
CASRSGTVSTDTQYF
>.|.|TRBJ2-5|TRBV15
TGTGCCACCAGCTGGACTGGCCAACAAGAGACCCAGTACTTC
CATSWTGQQETQYF
>.|TRBD1|TRBJ1-4|TRBV7-8
TGTGCCAGCAGCTTTTTAAGGGGGCACGTCAATACTCCCAATAGTGAAAAAATGTTTTTT
CASSFLRGHVNTPNSEKMFF
>many|TRBD1|TRBJ2-7|TRBV12-3/TRBV12-4
TGTGCCAGCACCTGGGGGACAGGCTCGTACGAGCAGTACTTC
CASTWGTGSYEQYF
>few|TRBD2|TRBJ2-1|TRBV5-1
TGCGCCAGCAGCTTGTACCCTAGCGGGGGACCACCCACCTACAATGAGCAGTTCTTC
CASSLYPSGGPPTYNEQFF
>.|.|TRBJ2-3|TRBV12-3/TRBV12-4
TGTGCCAGCAGTCCCCGGGCCACTAGCACAGATACGCATTATTTT
CASSPRATSTDTHYF
>.|TRBD2|TRBJ2-3|TRBV7-9
TGTGCCAGCCTACTAGCGGGGGCCACAGATACGCAGTATTTT
CASLLAGATDTQYF
>.|.|TRBJ2-1|TRBV5-1
TGCGCCAGCAGCTTGAATGGGGGGGCCTCCTACAATGAGCAGTTCTTC
CASSLNGGASYNEQFF
>.|.|TRBJ1-6|TRBV7-6
TGTGCCAGCAGCTTAGCACACAGGGAACCCCTCCACTTT
CASSLAHREPLHF